The sequence of this T cell receptor beta chain was determined in a study of cytomegalovirus exposure and HLA in healthy donors. In regard to this clone: The sample holds other DNA sequences that translate to the same CDR3.

Germline loops: CDR1 SGHAT, CDR2 FQNNGV. Trimming took 0 bases from V and 3 from J, leaving 10 bases between them. The CDR3 totals 15 residues. The method was immunoSEQ multiplex PCR; TCRdb's version includes in-frame clones alone and lacks a portion of them. Here the sample spans under 200,000 clones, more than 80% being singletons. This chain joins TRBV11-2 and TRBJ2-3; possible D gene TRBD2, 6 bases. The sample comprised PBMCs. This sequence was found in a young woman in good health and CMV-seropositive. CDR3 in DNA: TGTGCCAGCAGCTTAGATGGGGGGAGTACAGATACGCAGTATTTT. It encodes CASSLDGGSTDTQYF.